Below, one T cell receptor (beta chain) is given with its context. These data originate in a study of T cell changes during pregnancy in multiple sclerosis. TCRdb's table, derived via immunoSEQ multiplex PCR, lists solely in-frame clones and lacks some. Of about 32,000 clones listed, over 85% are singletons. Germline assignment: CDR1 GTSNPN and CDR2 SVGIG (reference sequence). Deletions cut 3 bases from V and 1 base from J, with 19 bases between. The CDR3 totals 16 residues. The origin of this receptor is a female donor with multiple sclerosis, enrolled in a pregnancy study. J is TRBJ2-7 and V is TRBV30; D is perhaps TRBD1 (5 bases). The sequencing here drew on CD8+ T cells from peripheral blood mononuclear cells, taken in the first trimester of pregnancy. This chain's CDR3 is CAWSAPAGQPSYEQYF. In DNA, the CDR3 is TGTGCCTGGAGCGCCCCGGCAGGGCAACCATCCTACGAGCAGTACTTC.